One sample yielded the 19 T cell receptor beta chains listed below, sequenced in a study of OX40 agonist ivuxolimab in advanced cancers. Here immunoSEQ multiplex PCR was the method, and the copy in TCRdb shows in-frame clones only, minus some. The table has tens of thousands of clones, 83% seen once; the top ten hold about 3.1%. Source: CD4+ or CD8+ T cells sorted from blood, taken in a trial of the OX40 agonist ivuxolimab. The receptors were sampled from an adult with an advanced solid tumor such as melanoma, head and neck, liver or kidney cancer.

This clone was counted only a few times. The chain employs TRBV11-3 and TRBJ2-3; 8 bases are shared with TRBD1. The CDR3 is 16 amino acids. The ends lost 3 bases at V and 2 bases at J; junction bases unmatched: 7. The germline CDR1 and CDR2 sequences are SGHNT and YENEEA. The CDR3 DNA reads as TGTGCCAGCAGCTTTGGACAGGGAACTCACACAGATACGCAGTATTTT. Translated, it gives CASSFGQGTHTDTQYF.

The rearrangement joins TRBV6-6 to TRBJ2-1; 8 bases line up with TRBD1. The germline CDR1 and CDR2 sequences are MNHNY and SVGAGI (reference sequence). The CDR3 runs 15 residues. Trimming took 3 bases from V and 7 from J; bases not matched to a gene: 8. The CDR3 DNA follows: TGTGCCAGCAGTTATCCCGGGACAGGTGAAAATGAGCAGTTCTTC. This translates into CASSYPGTGENEQFF.

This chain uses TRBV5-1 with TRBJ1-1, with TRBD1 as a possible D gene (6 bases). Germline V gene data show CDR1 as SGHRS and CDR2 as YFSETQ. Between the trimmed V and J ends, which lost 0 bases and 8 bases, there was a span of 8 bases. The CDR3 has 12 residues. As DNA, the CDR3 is TGCGCCAGCAGCTTGGACAGGGACGAAGCTTTCTTT. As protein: CASSLDRDEAFF.

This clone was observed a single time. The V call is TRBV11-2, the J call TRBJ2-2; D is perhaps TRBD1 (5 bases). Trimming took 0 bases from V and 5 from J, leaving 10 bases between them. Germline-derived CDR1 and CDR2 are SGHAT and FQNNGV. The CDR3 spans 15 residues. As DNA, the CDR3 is TGTGCCAGCAGCTTAGATTCAGGGTTTACCGGGGAGCTGTTTTTT. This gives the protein CASSLDSGFTGELFF.

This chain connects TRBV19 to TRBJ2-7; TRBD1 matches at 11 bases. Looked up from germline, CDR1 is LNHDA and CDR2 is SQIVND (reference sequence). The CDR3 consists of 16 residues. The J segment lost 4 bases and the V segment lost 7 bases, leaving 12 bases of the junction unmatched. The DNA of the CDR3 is TGTGCCAGTACCATACTCCCGGGACAGGGGGGATACGAGCAGTACTTC. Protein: CASTILPGQGGYEQYF.

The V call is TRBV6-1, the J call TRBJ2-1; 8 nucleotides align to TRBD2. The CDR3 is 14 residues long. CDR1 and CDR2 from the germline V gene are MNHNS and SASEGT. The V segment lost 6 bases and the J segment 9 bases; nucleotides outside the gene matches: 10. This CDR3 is CASSFSGSPSEQFF. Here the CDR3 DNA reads TGTGCCAGCAGCTTCAGCGGGAGCCCTAGTGAGCAGTTCTTC.

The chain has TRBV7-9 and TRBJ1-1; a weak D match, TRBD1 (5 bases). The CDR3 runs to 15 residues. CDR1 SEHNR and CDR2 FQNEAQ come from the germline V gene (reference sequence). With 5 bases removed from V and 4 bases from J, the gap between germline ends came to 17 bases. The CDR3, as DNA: TGTGCCAGCAGCGCGGACACCCCAAGGACCACTGAAGCTTTCTTT. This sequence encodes CASSADTPRTTEAFF.

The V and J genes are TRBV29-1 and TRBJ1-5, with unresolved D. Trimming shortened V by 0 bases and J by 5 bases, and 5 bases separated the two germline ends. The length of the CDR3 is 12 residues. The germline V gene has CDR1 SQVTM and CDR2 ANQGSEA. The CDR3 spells CSVEDHDQPQHF. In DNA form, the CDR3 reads TGCAGCGTTGAAGATCATGATCAGCCCCAGCATTTT.

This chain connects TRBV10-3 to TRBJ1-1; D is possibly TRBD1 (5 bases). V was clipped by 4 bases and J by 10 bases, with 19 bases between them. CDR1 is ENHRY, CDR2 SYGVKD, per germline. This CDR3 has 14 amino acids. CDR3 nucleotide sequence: TGTGCCATCAGTGGGGAGGGAGGGGTTCGGAGAGCTTTCTTT. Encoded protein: CAISGEGGVRRAFF.

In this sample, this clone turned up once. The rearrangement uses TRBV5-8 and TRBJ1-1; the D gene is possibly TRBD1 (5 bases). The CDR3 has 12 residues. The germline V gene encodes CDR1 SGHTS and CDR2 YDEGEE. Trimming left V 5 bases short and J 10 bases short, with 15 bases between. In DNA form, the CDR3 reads TGTGCCAGCAGTGTGGATTGGGGGAGAGCTTTCTTT. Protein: CASSVDWGRAFF.

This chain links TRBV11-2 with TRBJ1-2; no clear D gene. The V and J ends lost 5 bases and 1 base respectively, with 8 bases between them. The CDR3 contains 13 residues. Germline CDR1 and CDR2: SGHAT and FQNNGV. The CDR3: CASSPTLNYGYTF. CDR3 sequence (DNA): TGTGCCAGCAGCCCTACCCTTAACTATGGCTACACCTTC. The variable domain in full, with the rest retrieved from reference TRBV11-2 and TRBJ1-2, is EAGVAQSPRYKIIEKRQSVAFWCNPISGHATLYWYQQILGQGPKLLIQFQNNGVVDDSQLPKDRFSAERLKGVDSTLKIQPAKLEDSAVYLCASSPTLNYGYTFGSGTRLTVV.

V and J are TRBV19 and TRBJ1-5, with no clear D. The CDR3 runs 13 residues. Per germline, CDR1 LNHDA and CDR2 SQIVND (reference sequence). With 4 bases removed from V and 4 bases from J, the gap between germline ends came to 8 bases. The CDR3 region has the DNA TGTGCCAGTAGTACTAGCCTTAATCAGCCCCAGCATTTT. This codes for CASSTSLNQPQHF.

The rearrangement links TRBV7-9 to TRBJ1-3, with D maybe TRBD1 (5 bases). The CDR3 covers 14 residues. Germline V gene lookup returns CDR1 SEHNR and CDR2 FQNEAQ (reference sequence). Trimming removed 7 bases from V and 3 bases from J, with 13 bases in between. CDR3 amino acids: CASIDGGDGNTIYF. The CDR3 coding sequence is TGTGCCAGCATCGACGGGGGGGATGGAAACACCATATATTTT.

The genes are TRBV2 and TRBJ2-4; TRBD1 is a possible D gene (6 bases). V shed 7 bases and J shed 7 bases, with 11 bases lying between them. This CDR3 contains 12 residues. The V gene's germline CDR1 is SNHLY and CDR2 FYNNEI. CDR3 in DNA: TGTGCCAGCACGACAGGTTGGAACATTCAGTACTTC. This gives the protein CASTTGWNIQYF.

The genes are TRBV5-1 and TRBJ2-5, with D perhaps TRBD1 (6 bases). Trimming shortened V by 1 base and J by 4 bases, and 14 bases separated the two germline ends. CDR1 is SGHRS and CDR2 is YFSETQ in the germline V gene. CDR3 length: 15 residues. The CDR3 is CASSLWAGAVETQYF. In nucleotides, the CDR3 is TGCGCCAGCAGCTTGTGGGCAGGGGCGGTAGAGACCCAGTACTTC.

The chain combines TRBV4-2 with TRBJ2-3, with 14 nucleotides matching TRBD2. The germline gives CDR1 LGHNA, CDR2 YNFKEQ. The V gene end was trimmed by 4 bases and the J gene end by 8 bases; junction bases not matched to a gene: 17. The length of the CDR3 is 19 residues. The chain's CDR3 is CASSRRSGTSGSSAITQYF. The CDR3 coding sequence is TGTGCCAGCAGCCGCCGATCCGGGACTAGCGGGAGCAGCGCAATTACGCAGTATTTT.

The CDR3 region is CASSFAGAPPDTQYF. The CDR3 nucleotides read TGCGCCAGCAGCTTCGCGGGAGCACCCCCAGATACGCAGTATTTT. The chain has TRBV5-1 and TRBJ2-3; 7 nucleotides agree with TRBD2. Germline loops: CDR1 SGHRS, CDR2 YFSETQ. The CDR3 totals 15 residues. Unmatched junction bases numbered 7, after V lost 2 bases and J lost 4 bases.

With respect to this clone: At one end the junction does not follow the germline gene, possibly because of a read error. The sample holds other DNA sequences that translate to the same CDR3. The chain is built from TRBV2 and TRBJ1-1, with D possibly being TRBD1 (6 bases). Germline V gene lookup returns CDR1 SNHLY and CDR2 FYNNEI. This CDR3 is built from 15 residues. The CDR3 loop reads CASSRTEAVNTEAFF. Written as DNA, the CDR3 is TGTGCCAGCAGTCGGACAGAAGCGGTTAACACTGAAGCCTTCTTT.

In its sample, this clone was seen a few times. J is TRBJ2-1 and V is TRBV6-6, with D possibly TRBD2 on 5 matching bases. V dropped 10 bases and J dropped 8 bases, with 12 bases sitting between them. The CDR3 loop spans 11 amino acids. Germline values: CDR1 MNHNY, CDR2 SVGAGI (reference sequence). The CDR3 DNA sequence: TGTGCCACCTACTTGAGGGATGAGCAGTTCTTC. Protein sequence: CATYLRDEQFF.